The rows below give T cell receptor beta chains drawn from one sample of a study of T cell responses to AZD1222 COVID-19 vaccine. Sequencing used immunoSEQ multiplex PCR; TCRdb keeps in-frame clones, though not all of them. Among roughly 100,000 clones, 75% to 90% were seen once, and the ten largest hold 20% to 25%. The starting material was peripheral blood, obtained on day 0 of AZD1222 vaccination. The receptors come from an adult in good health. CDR3s include the opening cysteine and the closing phenylalanine or tryptophan. Clone size, where shown, is once, few, many, or a class for clones that have expanded.

CASRGLAANTGELFF TRBV2 NA TRBJ2-2
CASSLGGGSNTEAFF TRBV5-1 NA TRBJ1-1
CASSYQPSGQETQYF TRBV6-5 once TRBJ2-5
CASIGGDNEQFF TRBV6-6 NA TRBJ2-1
CSATEPGGASGTGELFF TRBV20-1 NA TRBJ2-2
CASSYDRDRVYEQYF TRBV7-2 NA TRBJ2-7
CASSWGSGANVLTF TRBV7-3 NA TRBJ2-6
CALGSGELFF TRBV28 NA TRBJ2-2
CASSFSRGTDTQYF TRBV11-2 NA TRBJ2-3
CASSLGRMGAGSYNEQFF TRBV5-1 once TRBJ2-1
CASSVQGAEFYEQYF TRBV19 NA TRBJ2-7
CASSVGWYNQPQHF TRBV6-2/TRBV6-3 NA TRBJ1-5
CASSLEAGGEGTEAFF TRBV7-2 NA TRBJ1-1
CASRDEETQYF TRBV6-5 NA TRBJ2-5
CASSKSDRGLSYEQYF TRBV11-1 NA TRBJ2-7
CASAIYRSTNEKLFF TRBV28 NA TRBJ1-4
CASSQEGNTIYF TRBV4-2 once TRBJ1-3
CASSISGGSSYNEQFF TRBV19 NA TRBJ2-1
CASSLGTGAGEKLFF TRBV5-1 once TRBJ1-4
CASSSGGVGEQYF TRBV12-3/TRBV12-4 NA TRBJ2-7
CATRTSGSVNEQFF TRBV10-3 NA TRBJ2-1
CASSGSGVRGEQYF TRBV7-2 NA TRBJ2-7
CASSLGVWDKNEKLFF TRBV7-6 NA TRBJ1-4
CAWWRDRGLQDTQYF TRBV30 few TRBJ2-3
CATSDPGTLLETQYF TRBV24-1 NA TRBJ2-5
CASSSTGTGGGNTIYF TRBV28 NA TRBJ1-3
CASRPGQFNEKLFF TRBV7-9 many TRBJ1-4
CASSPGTGGIYEQYF TRBV18 NA TRBJ2-7
CASSSGTGGSYEQYF TRBV13 once TRBJ2-7
CASSDLGETQYF TRBV5-1 NA TRBJ2-5
CASSPGFGSGNTIYF TRBV11-2 NA TRBJ1-3
CASRLTGAHEQYF TRBV28 NA TRBJ2-7
CATSDPSLAGGAGYTQYF TRBV24-1 once TRBJ2-3
CASSSPRLSEKLFF TRBV7-2 NA TRBJ1-4
CASSPNRDAFF TRBV6-1 once TRBJ1-1
CASSFGAGSSYNEQFF TRBV28 NA TRBJ2-1
CASSSGTGGYEKLFF TRBV5-1 NA TRBJ1-4
CASSETTGRNQPQHF TRBV27 NA TRBJ1-5
CASSFGGTDTQYF TRBV5-8 NA TRBJ2-3
CAWSRGSADTQYF TRBV30 NA TRBJ2-3
CMVVRDGYTF TRBV20-1 NA TRBJ1-2
CASSAYRDRGTNFNSPLHF TRBV5-6 NA TRBJ1-6
CAIRVQGYPGELFF TRBV10-3 NA TRBJ2-2
CASGSGGRGGGYTF TRBV28 NA TRBJ1-2
CASWGSYNEQFF TRBV6-5 NA TRBJ2-1